Shown below are 32 T cell receptor beta chains from a single sample sequenced in a study of blood T cell repertoires in COVID-19. The repertoire was sequenced with immunoSEQ multiplex PCR; TCRdb's copy has only in-frame clones and lacks some. The sample has about 230,000 clones; around 83% are singletons. Sequenced: peripheral blood. The receptors here all came from a man at least 80 years old with acute or convalescent COVID-19.

The chain couples TRBV5-1 to TRBJ2-1; 7 bases line up with TRBD2. Unmatched junction bases numbered 7, after V lost 2 bases and J lost 2 bases. The germline V gene has CDR1 SGHRS and CDR2 YFSETQ. CDR3 size: 16 residues. CDR3 region: CASSFASGGTYNEQFF. DNA for the CDR3: TGCGCCAGCAGCTTTGCTAGCGGAGGCACCTACAATGAGCAGTTCTTC.

The V and J genes are TRBV2 and TRBJ2-7; possibly TRBD1 for D (7 bases). Germline CDR1 is SNHLY and CDR2 is FYNNEI. The CDR3 contains 13 residues. Trimming removed 7 bases from V and 2 bases from J, with 12 bases in between. The CDR3: CASTGDSPYEQYF. CDR3 bases: TGTGCCAGCACGGGGGACAGTCCCTACGAGCAGTACTTC. The full variable domain, in which reference TRBV2 and TRBJ2-7 provide the parts outside the CDR3, is EPEVTQTPSHQVTQMGQEVILRCVPISNHLYFYWYRQILGQKVEFLVSFYNNEISEKSEIFDDQFSVERPDGSNFTLKIRSTKLEDSAMYFCASTGDSPYEQYFGPGTRLTVT.

The chain couples TRBV2 to TRBJ2-1, with D possibly matching TRBD1 (6 bases). CDR1 is SNHLY and CDR2 is FYNNEI in the germline V gene. The ends were cut back, 6 bases at V and 11 bases at J, with 17 bases in the middle. The length of the CDR3 is 13 residues. The DNA for the CDR3 is TGTGCCAGCAGCCAAGCGGAGGACAGCAAGCAGTTCTTC. Translation gives CASSQAEDSKQFF.

Turning to this clone: Other DNA sequences in the same sample also yield this CDR3. The V call is TRBV28, the J call TRBJ1-1; D is perhaps TRBD1 (5 bases). The V and J ends lost 3 bases and 5 bases respectively, with 13 bases between them. CDR1 is MDHEN, CDR2 SYDVKM, per germline. The CDR3 has 14 residues. The CDR3 DNA follows: TGTGCCAGCAGTTTGGGGGGAGCGGGGACTGAAGCTTTCTTT. It specifies CASSLGGAGTEAFF.

This clone turned up a few times. The V gene is TRBV5-1, the J gene TRBJ1-4, with 12 positions matching TRBD1. The CDR3 is made up of 16 amino acids. Per germline, CDR1 SGHRS and CDR2 YFSETQ. Germline trimming cut 4 bases from V and 7 bases from J; bases unmatched to any gene: 8. The CDR3 nucleotides are TGCGCCAGCAGCCACGGGGACAGGGGGCCGGGTGAAAAACTGTTTTTT. Encoded protein: CASSHGDRGPGEKLFF.

The sample holds one count of this clone. The chain has TRBV10-2 and TRBJ1-5; 7 bases agree with TRBD1. Unmatched junction bases numbered 8, after V lost 5 bases and J lost 4 bases. The CDR3 is 15 amino acids. Germline CDR1 is WSHSY and CDR2 is SAAADI. The CDR3, as DNA: TGCGCCAGCAGTAGCCCCTCGACAGGGAATCAGCCCCAGCATTTT. As protein: CASSSPSTGNQPQHF.

The rearrangement uses TRBV20-1 and TRBJ1-4, with D tentatively TRBD1 (5 bases). The CDR3 spans 10 residues. The germline V gene encodes CDR1 DFQATT and CDR2 SNEGSKA (reference sequence). Trimming removed 3 bases from V and 12 bases from J, with 8 bases in between. The CDR3 nucleotides read TGCAGTGCTAGCAGGGATCAACTGTTTTTT. It is translated as CSASRDQLFF.

The genes are TRBV7-9 and TRBJ2-7; maybe TRBD1 (10 bases). The V and J ends lost 1 base and 3 bases respectively, with 25 bases between them. Per germline, CDR1 SEHNR and CDR2 FQNEAQ (reference sequence). The CDR3 runs 19 residues. CDR3 in amino acids: CASSLGGQGIAGAVYEQYF. CDR3 nucleotide sequence: TGTGCCAGCAGCTTAGGGGGACAGGGGATAGCGGGAGCTGTCTACGAGCAGTACTTC.

The V and J genes are TRBV5-4 and TRBJ2-5, with TRBD2 matching over 8 bases. The CDR3 runs 14 residues. V lost 5 bases, J lost 5 bases, and 8 bases stayed unmatched. Germline V gene sequence: CDR1 SGHNT, CDR2 YYREEE (reference sequence). The DNA of the CDR3 is TGTGCCAGCAGTCCCAGCGGGGGTGAGGAGACCCAGTACTTC. Amino acids: CASSPSGGEETQYF.

The rearrangement links TRBV4-1 to TRBJ2-1; 12 bases map to TRBD2. V dropped 0 bases and J dropped 8; count of bases not matched to a gene: 8. Germline CDR1 and CDR2: MGHRA and YSYEKL. The CDR3 has 17 amino acids. The CDR3 coding sequence is TGCGCCAGCAGCCAAGAGGCGGCTAGCGGGAGGGCGGATGAGCAGTTCTTC. Translation: CASSQEAASGRADEQFF.

The genes are TRBV29-1 and TRBJ2-1; TRBD1 is a possible D gene (5 bases). Trimming stripped 0 bases from V and 5 bases from J, with 5 bases between. CDR3 length: 12 residues. The germline V gene encodes CDR1 SQVTM and CDR2 ANQGSEA. The CDR3 sequence is CSVEDRDNEQFF. In DNA form, the CDR3 reads TGCAGCGTTGAAGACAGGGACAATGAGCAGTTCTTC.

The V gene is TRBV29-1, the J gene TRBJ2-7; 7 bases fit TRBD1. CDR3 size: 14 residues. Germline assignment: CDR1 SQVTM and CDR2 ANQGSEA. V was pared by 7 bases and J by 7 bases, with 16 bases of the junction left unmatched. The CDR3 nucleotides are TGCAGCGCTGTGAAATTCGGGACAGAGGGGGAGCAGTACTTC. This codes for CSAVKFGTEGEQYF.

The genes are TRBV11-2 and TRBJ2-2; 8 bases agree with TRBD1. This CDR3 is built from 15 residues. With V trimmed by 4 bases and J by 5 bases, 6 bases remained unmatched. Germline assignment: CDR1 SGHAT and CDR2 FQNNGV. The CDR3 region has the DNA TGTGCCAGCAGCTCAGGGGGCGTTGGGACCGGGGAGCTGTTTTTT. Its protein is CASSSGGVGTGELFF.

This chain uses TRBV18 with TRBJ1-2; D uncertain. The CDR3 loop spans 15 amino acids. V was cut by 4 bases and J by 6 bases, with 18 bases left in between. Germline V gene sequence: CDR1 KGHSH, CDR2 LQKENI. CDR3 sequence (DNA): TGTGCCAGCTCACTCTCGACTATCTTCGGGGATGGCTACACCTTC. It yields the protein CASSLSTIFGDGYTF.

The chain carries TRBV5-1 and TRBJ2-2; TRBD1 aligns across 9 bases. V trimming: 4 bases; J trimming: 6 bases; junction bases outside the gene matches: 4. This CDR3 has 14 residues. Germline CDR1 and CDR2: SGHRS and YFSETQ. The CDR3 DNA follows: TGCGCCAGCAGCCACAGACAGGGGGCCGGGGAGCTGTTTTTT. Translated: CASSHRQGAGELFF.

V and J are TRBV6-6 and TRBJ2-7, with TRBD2 matching over 11 bases. The CDR3 contains 15 residues. Germline V gene sequence: CDR1 MNHNY, CDR2 SVGAGI (reference sequence). After removal of 5 bases from V and 1 base from J, the junction contained 4 bases not matched to a gene. The CDR3 loop is CASSPGTSGSYEQYF. CDR3 bases: TGTGCCAGCAGTCCCGGGACTAGCGGTTCCTACGAGCAGTACTTC.

The chain has TRBV10-3 and TRBJ2-5; D might be TRBD1 (6 bases). Trimming left V 5 bases short and J 1 base short, with 14 bases between. CDR3 length: 15 amino acids. Germline loops: CDR1 ENHRY, CDR2 SYGVKD. The chain's CDR3 is CAISLTGLGQETQYF. The CDR3, as DNA: TGTGCCATCAGTCTAACAGGGTTAGGCCAAGAGACCCAGTACTTC.

The chain combines TRBV4-2 with TRBJ2-1; TRBD1 agrees at 7 bases. The CDR3 runs to 13 residues. The V segment lost 7 bases and the J segment 4 bases; nucleotides outside the gene matches: 4. Per germline, CDR1 LGHNA and CDR2 YNFKEQ. In nucleotides, the CDR3 is TGTGCCAGCATGAGGGGGCAATACAATGAGCAGTTCTTC. This encodes CASMRGQYNEQFF.

The DNA for the CDR3 is TGTGCCAGCAGCTTAGTACCGACTAGCGGGAGGCTATATACGCAGTATTTT. Translating gives CASSLVPTSGRLYTQYF. The chain carries TRBV11-2 and TRBJ2-3, with 13 positions matching TRBD2. The germline gives CDR1 SGHAT, CDR2 FQNNGV. J gave up 7 bases and V 1 base, and 8 bases lay outside the gene matches. The CDR3 consists of 17 residues. Drawing the rest from reference TRBV11-2 and TRBJ2-3, the complete variable domain is EAGVAQSPRYKIIEKRQSVAFWCNPISGHATLYWYQQILGQGPKLLIQFQNNGVVDDSQLPKDRFSAERLKGVDSTLKIQPAKLEDSAVYLCASSLVPTSGRLYTQYFGPGTRLTVL.

The chain uses TRBV7-9 and TRBJ2-3; TRBD2 might be the D (6 bases). Between the trimmed V and J ends, which lost 3 bases and 2 bases, there was a span of 12 bases. CDR1 is SEHNR, CDR2 FQNEAQ, per germline (reference sequence). The CDR3 runs to 15 residues. CDR3 bases: TGTGCCAGCAGCTTGAGACTAGGTTCCACAGATACGCAGTATTTT. This gives the protein CASSLRLGSTDTQYF.

For this clone: Within the sample, other DNA sequences also encode this same CDR3. This chain uses TRBV5-1 with TRBJ1-3, with TRBD1 matching over 9 bases. V lost 3 bases, J lost 7 bases, and 5 bases stayed unmatched. Per the germline V gene, CDR1 is SGHRS and CDR2 is YFSETQ. The CDR3 is 14 amino acids. The CDR3 sequence: CASSSGTGGNTIYF. The CDR3 nucleotides are TGCGCCAGCAGCTCGGGAACAGGGGGCAACACCATATATTTT. Drawing the rest from reference TRBV5-1 and TRBJ1-3, the complete variable domain is KAGVTQTPRYLIKTRGQQVTLSCSPISGHRSVSWYQQTPGQGLQFLFEYFSETQRNKGNFPGRFSGRQFSNSRSEMNVSTLELGDSALYLCASSSGTGGNTIYFGEGSWLTVV.

DNA for the CDR3: TGTGCCAGCAGCGTAGCCTTTAGCGGCAGCGAGCAGTACTTC. This sequence encodes CASSVAFSGSEQYF. The chain links TRBV9 to TRBJ2-7; a weak D match, TRBD2 (6 bases). CDR3 length equals 14 residues. The V and J ends lost 0 bases and 6 bases respectively, with 13 bases between them. The V gene's germline CDR1 is SGDLS and CDR2 YYNGEE.

This chain connects TRBV7-7 to TRBJ2-3, with TRBD1 identical over 7 bases. Germline V CDR1 and CDR2: SSHAT, FNYEAQ (reference sequence). V lost 5 bases and J lost 3; bases outside the gene matches: 5. The CDR3 runs 14 residues. The CDR3 DNA reads TGTGCCAGCAGCCCGGGACAGCCAACAGATACGCAGTATTTT. Translated: CASSPGQPTDTQYF. Looking up the rest from reference TRBV7-7 and TRBJ2-3 gives the full variable domain: GAGVSQSPRYKVTKRGQDVTLRCDPISSHATLYWYQQALGQGPEFLTYFNYEAQPDKSGLPSDRFSAERPEGSISTLTIQRTEQRDSAMYRCASSPGQPTDTQYFGPGTRLTVL.

On this clone: Other DNA sequences in this specimen translate into the identical CDR3. V and J are TRBV30 and TRBJ2-7, with D unclear. There are 13 residues in the CDR3. V was cut by 0 bases and J by 3 bases, with 9 bases left in between. Germline CDR1 reads GTSNPN; CDR2 reads SVGIG (reference sequence). The CDR3 region has the DNA TGTGCCTGGAGTGTCCTGGCAGACTACGAGCAGTACTTC. This encodes CAWSVLADYEQYF.

V is TRBV7-9 and J is TRBJ2-2, with D hard to call. V was trimmed by 4 bases and J by 2 bases, leaving 17 bases between them. This CDR3 is built from 17 residues. Germline V lookup: CDR1 SEHNR, CDR2 FQNEAQ (reference sequence). The CDR3 region is CASSSMLLVHNTGELFF. CDR3 in DNA: TGTGCCAGCAGCTCCATGCTATTGGTGCACAACACCGGGGAGCTGTTTTTT.

The chain joins TRBV11-3 to TRBJ2-2; the D is unclear. Germline V gene lookup returns CDR1 SGHNT and CDR2 YENEEA. V was clipped by 4 bases and J by 4 bases, with 7 bases between them. The CDR3 totals 13 residues. In DNA form, the CDR3 reads TGTGCCAGCAGCTCCCGTCCCACCGGGGAGCTGTTTTTT. Amino acids: CASSSRPTGELFF.

The rearrangement uses TRBV9 and TRBJ1-2, with D hard to call. Germline V gene lookup returns CDR1 SGDLS and CDR2 YYNGEE. This CDR3 has 13 amino acids. Trimming took 2 bases from V and 8 from J, leaving 13 bases between them. The CDR3 nucleotides read TGTGCCAGCAGCGTGGACTTGAACAACGGCTACACCTTC. This translates into CASSVDLNNGYTF.

The chain couples TRBV11-1 to TRBJ1-1; 8 bases line up with TRBD1. V lost 3 bases to trimming and J lost 1 base; unmatched junction nucleotides: 4. The CDR3 runs 15 residues. The germline V gene has CDR1 SGHAT and CDR2 FQDESV (reference sequence). CDR3 residues: CASSFHDRGNTEAFF. For the CDR3, the DNA is TGTGCCAGCAGCTTTCATGACAGGGGGAACACTGAAGCTTTCTTT.

J is TRBJ2-5 and V is TRBV25-1; 12 positions agree with TRBD1. V dropped 6 bases and J dropped 3; count of bases not matched to a gene: 8. The CDR3 runs 16 residues. Germline values: CDR1 MGHDK, CDR2 SYGVNS. The CDR3 DNA reads TGTGCCAGCAGGGGGGGGGACAGGGGGCTCGAAGAGACCCAGTACTTC. Amino acids: CASRGGDRGLEETQYF.

The genes are TRBV18 and TRBJ2-5; 8 bases are a match to TRBD2. V dropped 6 bases and J dropped 5; count of bases not matched to a gene: 5. This CDR3 region has 13 residues. The germline CDR1 and CDR2 sequences are KGHSH and LQKENI. The DNA for the CDR3 is TGTGCCAGCTCTCCCCGCGGGGGGGAGACCCAGTACTTC. Amino acids: CASSPRGGETQYF.

The CDR3, as DNA: TGTGCCACCAGTACCTCCGGGACAGGGGGCTCTGGTGGCTACACCTTC. Translated, it gives CATSTSGTGGSGGYTF. The chain carries TRBV24-1 and TRBJ1-2; 12 bases are shared with TRBD1. The germline V gene has CDR1 KGHDR and CDR2 SFDVKD. CDR3 length: 16 amino acids. V dropped 6 bases and J dropped 7; count of bases not matched to a gene: 11.

The V and J genes are TRBV20-1 and TRBJ2-5; D uncertain. Per the germline V gene, CDR1 is DFQATT and CDR2 is SNEGSKA (reference sequence). The CDR3 extends over 10 amino acids. Deletions cut 6 bases from V and 5 bases from J, with 7 bases between. Here the CDR3 reads CSAYLETQYF. Written as DNA, the CDR3 is TGCAGTGCGTATTTGGAGACCCAGTACTTC.